The table lists the clone carrying this TCR beta chain with a few counts. Antigen specificity is unknown. The source of the sample is a study of shared clonotypes between healthy human individuals. Positive CCR7 selection of CD45RO-negative cells yielded the naive CD8 cells, and terminally differentiated effector memory CD45RA+ cells were excluded. V lost 4 bases and J lost 8, with 14 bases in between. The germline V gene has CDR1 KGHSH and CDR2 LQKENI. The CDR3 has 13 residues. The table came from immunoSEQ multiplex PCR; TCRdb's copy has only in-frame clones and leaves some out. This sample carries 500,000 to 700,000 clones, approximately 96% of them seen once, and the ten largest clones take 0.11%. Study-level results: The low donor count limited represented genetic and exposure-history diversity. Relative to memory subsets, naive subsets generally showed larger estimated richness. In the sorted subsets, rarefaction showed sequencing was incomplete despite large depth. Shared clonotypes: approximately 5.3% naive CD4, about 3.3% naive CD8, roughly 2.4% memory CD4, roughly 0.4% memory CD8.

This sequence was found in a young woman in good health. Material for sequencing was naive CD8+ T cells sorted from blood. This chain links TRBV18 with TRBJ1-1; no reliable D call. The CDR3 bases are TGTGCCAGCTCACTTGAAGTTTATCAGGAAGCTTTCTTT. Residues: CASSLEVYQEAFF.